The 14 T cell receptor beta chains presented below share a single source sample, sequenced in a study of long-term antiretroviral therapy in people with HIV. The immunoSEQ assay was v3.0, run at survey level. TCRdb's copy holds only in-frame clones and misses some; the assay was immunoSEQ multiplex PCR. This table has tens of thousands of clones, about 80% appearing once. The sequenced sample was unsorted PBMCs, obtained 0.5 years after starting antiretroviral therapy. These receptors were obtained from a man aged 18 to 35 with HIV.

The chain employs TRBV11-2 and TRBJ2-7; D might be TRBD1 (6 bases). The germline V gene encodes CDR1 SGHAT and CDR2 FQNNGV. The CDR3 has 16 residues. V lost 5 bases to trimming and J lost 4 bases, with 21 bases between them. In DNA, the CDR3 is TGTGCCAGCAGCCCAATAAGCCGGGACAAGCGATACGAGCAGTACTTC. Translating gives CASSPISRDKRYEQYF.

This clone was picked up one time. J is TRBJ2-4 and V is TRBV7-3; 8 nucleotides line up with TRBD2. Looked up from germline, CDR1 is SGHTA and CDR2 is FQGTGA. The CDR3 is 14 residues long. The trim removed 5 bases at V and 7 bases at J, leaving 7 bases unmatched. The CDR3 coding sequence is TGTGCCAGCAGCCCCGGGGGGGCCTTGAACATTCAGTACTTC. Amino acid sequence: CASSPGGALNIQYF.

The chain employs TRBV11-3 and TRBJ1-1; D possibly corresponds to TRBD1 (6 bases). The CDR3 is 13 residues long. V dropped 5 bases and J dropped 1 base, with 8 bases sitting between them. Germline V gene lookup returns CDR1 SGHNT and CDR2 YENEEA. Written as DNA, the CDR3 is TGTGCCAGCAGCAAGGACAGGAACACTGAAGCTTTCTTT. This gives the protein CASSKDRNTEAFF.

The chain links TRBV11-3 to TRBJ2-1; 11 bases are shared with TRBD2. The CDR3 is 20 residues long. With 4 bases clipped from V and 0 bases from J, the junction kept 14 bases outside the gene matches. Germline-derived CDR1 and CDR2 are SGHNT and YENEEA. The DNA of the CDR3 is TGTGCCAGCAGCTCCACACTAGCGGGGGTAGACGGTAGCTCCTACAATGAGCAGTTCTTC. Its translation is CASSSTLAGVDGSSYNEQFF.

V gene TRBV18 combines with J gene TRBJ2-1, with 14 bases matching TRBD2. Trimming took 3 bases from V and 4 from J; bases not matched to a gene: 5. Germline V gene lookup returns CDR1 KGHSH and CDR2 LQKENI. The CDR3 loop spans 17 amino acids. The CDR3 nucleotides read TGTGCCAGCTCACCTTGGACTAGCGGGAGGCCATACAATGAGCAGTTCTTC. Its translation is CASSPWTSGRPYNEQFF. Full variable domain (outside the CDR3, taken from reference TRBV18 and TRBJ2-1): NAGVMQNPRHLVRRRGQEARLRCSPMKGHSHVYWYRQLPEEGLKFMVYLQKENIIDESGMPKERFSAEFPKEGPSILRIQQVVRGDSAAYFCASSPWTSGRPYNEQFFGPGTRLTVL.

The V gene is TRBV30, the J gene TRBJ2-3; D perhaps matches TRBD1 (5 bases). The CDR3 is 15 residues long. Trimming left V 4 bases short and J 0 bases short, with 14 bases between. The germline V gene encodes CDR1 GTSNPN and CDR2 SVGIG (reference sequence). The CDR3 sequence: CAWMRDRFSTDTQYF. CDR3 in DNA: TGTGCCTGGATGAGAGACAGATTTAGCACAGATACGCAGTATTTT.

V usage is TRBV10-3 and J usage is TRBJ2-2; possibly TRBD1 or TRBD2 for D (5 bases each). Germline V lookup: CDR1 ENHRY, CDR2 SYGVKD. The CDR3 spans 15 residues. V was pared by 4 bases and J by 5 bases, with 14 bases between. The CDR3 nucleotides read TGTGCCATCAGTGGAGACTTTTGGGGGACCGGGGAGCTGTTTTTT. Translation gives CAISGDFWGTGELFF.

This clone was counted a single time. The chain joins TRBV6-5 to TRBJ2-2; either TRBD1 or TRBD2 may fit D (6 bases each). With 6 bases removed from V and 4 bases from J, the gap between germline ends came to 12 bases. The CDR3 spans 14 residues. Looked up from germline, CDR1 is MNHEY and CDR2 is SVGAGI. The CDR3 bases are TGTGCCAGCAGAGGAGGGGGTCGCACCGGGGAGCTGTTTTTT. Its translation: CASRGGGRTGELFF.

V is TRBV7-2 and J is TRBJ1-2; 8 nucleotides align to TRBD1. The CDR3 has 19 residues. Germline CDR1 is SGHTA and CDR2 is FQGNSA. With 4 bases clipped from V and 5 bases from J, the junction kept 21 bases outside the gene matches. CDR3 sequence reads: CASSSPENGAGGDGYGYTF. In nucleotides, the CDR3 is TGTGCCAGCAGCTCCCCGGAAAACGGGGCAGGGGGCGATGGGTATGGCTACACCTTC.

This clone was found once. The CDR3 reads CASIGVDLRVEQYF. DNA of the CDR3: TGCGCCAGCATCGGTGTCGATTTGCGCGTCGAGCAGTACTTC. The chain joins TRBV10-2 to TRBJ2-7; no reliable D call. Germline lookup yields CDR1 WSHSY and CDR2 SAAADI. The CDR3 has 14 amino acids. Trimming removed 7 bases at V and 6 bases at J, with 19 bases between.

This clone was recorded once. The chain joins TRBV5-6 to TRBJ1-6; D unresolved. V lost 7 bases to trimming and J lost 10 bases, with 21 bases between them. CDR1 SGHDT and CDR2 YYEEEE come from the germline V gene. The CDR3 totals 15 residues. The CDR3 nucleotides read TGTGCCAGCCCCCGCTTAAAGGCGACCCGGTCACCCCTCCACTTT. This sequence encodes CASPRLKATRSPLHF.

V is TRBV5-6 and J is TRBJ2-2, with D possibly called TRBD1 or TRBD2 (6 bases each). Per the germline V gene, CDR1 is SGHDT and CDR2 is YYEEEE. With 2 bases removed from V and 3 bases from J, the gap between germline ends came to 14 bases. CDR3 length: 16 residues. CDR3 loop: CASSFWGAMYTGELFF. The CDR3 coding sequence is TGTGCCAGCAGCTTTTGGGGGGCGATGTACACCGGGGAGCTGTTTTTT.

The chain uses TRBV30 and TRBJ1-5; 7 bases are shared with TRBD1. CDR1 is GTSNPN, CDR2 SVGIG, per germline (reference sequence). The CDR3 length is 14 residues. J gave up 4 bases and V 2 bases, and 5 bases lay outside the gene matches. CDR3 in DNA: TGTGCCTGGAGTCCGGGACAGATGAATCAGCCCCAGCATTTT. Translated, it gives CAWSPGQMNQPQHF.

The rearrangement joins TRBV7-2 to TRBJ2-7; D is possibly TRBD1 or TRBD2 (7 bases each). V gave up 4 bases and J gave up 9 bases, with 13 bases separating them. The CDR3 extends over 12 amino acids. CDR1 is SGHTA and CDR2 is FQGNSA in the germline V gene. CDR3 amino acids: CASSSGGVRQYF. The CDR3 bases are TGTGCCAGCAGCTCAGGGGGGGTACGGCAGTACTTC. The full variable domain, in which reference TRBV7-2 and TRBJ2-7 provide the parts outside the CDR3, is GAGVSQSPSNKVTEKGKDVELRCDPISGHTALYWYRQSLGQGLEFLIYFQGNSAPDKSGLPSDRFSAERTGGSVSTLTIQRTQQEDSAVYLCASSSGGVRQYFGPGTRLTVT.